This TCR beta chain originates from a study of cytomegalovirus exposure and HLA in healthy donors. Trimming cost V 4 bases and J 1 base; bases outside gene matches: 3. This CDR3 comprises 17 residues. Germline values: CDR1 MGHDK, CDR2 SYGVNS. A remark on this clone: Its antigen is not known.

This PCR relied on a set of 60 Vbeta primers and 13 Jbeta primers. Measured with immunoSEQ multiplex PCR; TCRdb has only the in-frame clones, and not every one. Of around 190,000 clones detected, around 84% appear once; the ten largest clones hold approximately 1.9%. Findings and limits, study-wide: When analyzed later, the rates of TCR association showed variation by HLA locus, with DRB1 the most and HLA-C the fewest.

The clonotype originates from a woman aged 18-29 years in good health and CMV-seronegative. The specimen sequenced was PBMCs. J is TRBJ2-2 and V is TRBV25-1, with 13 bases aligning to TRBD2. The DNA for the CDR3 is TGTGCCAGCAGTGGGACTAGCGGGAGTGGGAACACCGGGGAGCTGTTTTTT. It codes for CASSGTSGSGNTGELFF.